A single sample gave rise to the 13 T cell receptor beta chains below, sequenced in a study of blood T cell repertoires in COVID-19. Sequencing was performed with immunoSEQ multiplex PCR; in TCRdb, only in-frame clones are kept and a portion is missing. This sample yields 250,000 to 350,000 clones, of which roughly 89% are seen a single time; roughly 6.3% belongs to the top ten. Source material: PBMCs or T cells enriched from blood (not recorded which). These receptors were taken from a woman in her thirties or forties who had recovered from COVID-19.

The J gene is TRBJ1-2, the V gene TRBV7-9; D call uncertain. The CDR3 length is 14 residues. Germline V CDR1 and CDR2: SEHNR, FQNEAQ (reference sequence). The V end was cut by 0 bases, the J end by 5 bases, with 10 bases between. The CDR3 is CASSLAIRGYGYTF. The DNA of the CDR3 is TGTGCCAGCAGCTTAGCCATACGCGGATATGGCTACACCTTC.

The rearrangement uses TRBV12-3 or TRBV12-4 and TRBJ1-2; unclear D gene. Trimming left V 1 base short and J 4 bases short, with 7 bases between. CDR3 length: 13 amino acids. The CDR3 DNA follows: TGTGCCAGCAGTTTAGGGCACAGCTATGGCTACACCTTC. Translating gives CASSLGHSYGYTF.

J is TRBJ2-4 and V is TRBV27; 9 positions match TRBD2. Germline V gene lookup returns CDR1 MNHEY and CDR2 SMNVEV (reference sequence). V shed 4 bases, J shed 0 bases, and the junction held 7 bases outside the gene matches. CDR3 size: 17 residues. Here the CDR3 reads CASSYLAGSIAKNIQYF. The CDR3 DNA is TGTGCCAGCAGTTACCTAGCGGGATCGATAGCCAAAAACATTCAGTACTTC.

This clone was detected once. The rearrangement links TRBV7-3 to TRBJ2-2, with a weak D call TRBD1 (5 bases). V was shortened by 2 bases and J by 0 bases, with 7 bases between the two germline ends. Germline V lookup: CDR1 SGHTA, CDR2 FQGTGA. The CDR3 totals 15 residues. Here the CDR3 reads CASSLGAANTGELFF. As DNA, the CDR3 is TGTGCCAGCAGCTTAGGGGCCGCGAACACCGGGGAGCTGTTTTTT.

The CDR3 sequence: CASRLTGSSYEQYF. As DNA, the CDR3 is TGTGCCAGCAGGCTGACAGGGAGCTCCTACGAGCAGTACTTC. The rearrangement joins TRBV3-1 (or the pseudogene TRBV3-2) to TRBJ2-7; TRBD1 aligns across 7 bases. Germline-derived CDR1 and CDR2 are LGHDT and YNNKEL (reference sequence). The CDR3 runs to 14 residues. The V and J ends lost 6 bases and 0 bases, in that order; junction bases with no gene match: 5.

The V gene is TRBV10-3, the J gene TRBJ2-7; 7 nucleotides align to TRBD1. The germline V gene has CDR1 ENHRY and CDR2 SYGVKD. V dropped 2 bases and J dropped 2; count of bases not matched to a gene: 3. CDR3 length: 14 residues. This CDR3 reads CAISEGTGAYEQYF. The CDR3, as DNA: TGTGCCATCAGTGAGGGAACAGGGGCCTACGAGCAGTACTTC.

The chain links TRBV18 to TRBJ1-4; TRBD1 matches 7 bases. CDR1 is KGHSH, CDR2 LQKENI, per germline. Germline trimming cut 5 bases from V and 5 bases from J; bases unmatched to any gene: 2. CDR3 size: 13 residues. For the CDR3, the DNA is TGTGCCAGCTCAGGACAGGAGAATGAAAAACTGTTTTTT. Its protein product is CASSGQENEKLFF. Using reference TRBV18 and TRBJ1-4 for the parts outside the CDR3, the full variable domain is NAGVMQNPRHLVRRRGQEARLRCSPMKGHSHVYWYRQLPEEGLKFMVYLQKENIIDESGMPKERFSAEFPKEGPSILRIQQVVRGDSAAYFCASSGQENEKLFFGSGTQLSVL.

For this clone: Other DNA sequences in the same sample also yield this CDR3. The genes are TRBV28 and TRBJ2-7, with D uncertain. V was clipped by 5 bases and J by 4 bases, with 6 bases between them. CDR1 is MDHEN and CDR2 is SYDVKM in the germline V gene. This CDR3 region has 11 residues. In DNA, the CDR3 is TGTGCCAGCAGTACTCTGTACGAGCAGTACTTC. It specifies CASSTLYEQYF.

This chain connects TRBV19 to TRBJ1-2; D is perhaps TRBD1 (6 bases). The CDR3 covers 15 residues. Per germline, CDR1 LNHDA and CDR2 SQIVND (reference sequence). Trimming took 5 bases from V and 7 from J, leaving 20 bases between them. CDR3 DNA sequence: TGTGCCAGTAGTTCAAGTCAGGGGAGTTCTAGTGGCTACACCTTC. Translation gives CASSSSQGSSSGYTF.

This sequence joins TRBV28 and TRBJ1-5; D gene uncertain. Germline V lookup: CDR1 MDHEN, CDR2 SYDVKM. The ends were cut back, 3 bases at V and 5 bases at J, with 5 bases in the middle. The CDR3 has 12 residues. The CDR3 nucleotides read TGTGCCAGCAGTTTCGAGGATCAGCCCCAGCATTTT. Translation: CASSFEDQPQHF.

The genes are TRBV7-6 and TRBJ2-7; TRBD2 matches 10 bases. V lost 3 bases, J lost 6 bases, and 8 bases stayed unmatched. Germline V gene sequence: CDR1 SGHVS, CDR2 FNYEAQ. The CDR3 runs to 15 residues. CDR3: CASSLAGLATVEQYF. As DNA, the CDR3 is TGTGCCAGCAGCTTGGCGGGACTAGCGACGGTCGAGCAGTACTTC.

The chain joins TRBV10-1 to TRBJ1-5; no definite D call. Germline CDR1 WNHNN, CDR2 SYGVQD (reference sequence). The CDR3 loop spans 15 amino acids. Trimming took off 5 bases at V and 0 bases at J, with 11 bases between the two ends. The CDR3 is CASSRRGNSNQPQHF. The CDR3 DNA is TGCGCCAGCAGTCGTCGTGGCAATAGCAATCAGCCCCAGCATTTT.

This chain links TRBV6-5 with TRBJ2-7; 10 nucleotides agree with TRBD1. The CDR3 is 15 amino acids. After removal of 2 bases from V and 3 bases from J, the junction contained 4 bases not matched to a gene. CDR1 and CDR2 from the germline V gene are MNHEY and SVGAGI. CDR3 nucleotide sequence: TGTGCCAGCAGTTACGCCGGGACAGGGGTCTACGAGCAGTACTTC. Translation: CASSYAGTGVYEQYF.